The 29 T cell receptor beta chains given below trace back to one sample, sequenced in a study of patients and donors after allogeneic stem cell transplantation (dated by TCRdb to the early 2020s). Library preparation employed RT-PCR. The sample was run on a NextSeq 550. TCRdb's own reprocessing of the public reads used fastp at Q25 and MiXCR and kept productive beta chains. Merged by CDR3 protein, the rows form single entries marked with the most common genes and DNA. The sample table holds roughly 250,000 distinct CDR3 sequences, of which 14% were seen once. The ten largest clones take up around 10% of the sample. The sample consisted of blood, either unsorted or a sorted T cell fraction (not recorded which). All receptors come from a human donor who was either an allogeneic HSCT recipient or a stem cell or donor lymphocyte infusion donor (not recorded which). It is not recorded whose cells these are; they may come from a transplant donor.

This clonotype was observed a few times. CDR3 coding DNA: TGTGCCAGCAGGTCACAGGGCGGAGAGACCCAGTACTTC. Its protein product is CASRSQGGETQYF. V and J are TRBV6-1 and TRBJ2-5, with D possibly TRBD1 on 6 matching bases. CDR3 length equals 13 residues. The V end lost 6 bases, the J end lost 4 bases, and 12 bases lay between the germline ends. The V gene's germline CDR1 is MNHNS and CDR2 SASEGT.

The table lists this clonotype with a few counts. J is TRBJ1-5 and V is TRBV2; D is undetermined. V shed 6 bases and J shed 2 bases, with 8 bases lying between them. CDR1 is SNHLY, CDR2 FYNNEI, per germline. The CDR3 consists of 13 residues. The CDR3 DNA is TGTGCCAGCAGCGTAGGCCGCAATCAGCCCCAGCATTTT. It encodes CASSVGRNQPQHF.

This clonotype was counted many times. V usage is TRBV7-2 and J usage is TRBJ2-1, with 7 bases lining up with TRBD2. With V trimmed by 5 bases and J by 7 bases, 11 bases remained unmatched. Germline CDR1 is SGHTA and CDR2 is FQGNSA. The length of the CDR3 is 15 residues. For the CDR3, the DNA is TGTGCCAGCAGCCCACAGGAAGCGGGGAGGAATGAGCAGTTCTTC. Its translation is CASSPQEAGRNEQFF.

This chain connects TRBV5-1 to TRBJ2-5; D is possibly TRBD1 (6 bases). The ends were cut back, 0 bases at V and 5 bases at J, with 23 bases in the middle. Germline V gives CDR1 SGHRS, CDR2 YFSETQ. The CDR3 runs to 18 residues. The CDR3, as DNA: TGCGCCAGCAGCTTGGCCTCGGGCAGGGGCCGAGTCGGGGAGACCCAGTACTTC. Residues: CASSLASGRGRVGETQYF.

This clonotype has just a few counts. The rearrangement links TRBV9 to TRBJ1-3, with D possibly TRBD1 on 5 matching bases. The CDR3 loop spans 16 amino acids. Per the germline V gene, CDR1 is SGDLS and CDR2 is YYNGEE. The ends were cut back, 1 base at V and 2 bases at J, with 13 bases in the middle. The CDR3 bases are TGTGCCAGCAGCGTATGGCCCACAGGAACTGGAAACACCATATATTTT. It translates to CASSVWPTGTGNTIYF. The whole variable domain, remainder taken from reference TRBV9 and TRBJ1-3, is DSGVTQTPKHLITATGQRVTLRCSPRSGDLSVYWYQQSLDQGLQFLIQYYNGEERAKGNILERFSAQQFPDLHSELNLSSLELGDSALYFCASSVWPTGTGNTIYFGEGSWLTVV.

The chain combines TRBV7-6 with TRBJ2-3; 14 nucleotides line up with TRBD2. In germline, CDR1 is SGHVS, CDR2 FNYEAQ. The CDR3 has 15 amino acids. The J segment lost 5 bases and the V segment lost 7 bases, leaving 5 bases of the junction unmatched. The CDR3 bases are TGTGCCAGCAACAGACTAGCGGGGGGGGTAGATACGCAGTATTTT. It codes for CASNRLAGGVDTQYF.

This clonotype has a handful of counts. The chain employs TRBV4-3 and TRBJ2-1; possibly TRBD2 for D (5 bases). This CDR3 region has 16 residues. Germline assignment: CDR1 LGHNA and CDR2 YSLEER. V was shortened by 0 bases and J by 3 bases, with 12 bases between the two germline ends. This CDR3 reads CASSQDRAENYNEQFF. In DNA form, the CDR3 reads TGCGCCAGCAGCCAAGATAGAGCGGAGAACTACAATGAGCAGTTCTTC.

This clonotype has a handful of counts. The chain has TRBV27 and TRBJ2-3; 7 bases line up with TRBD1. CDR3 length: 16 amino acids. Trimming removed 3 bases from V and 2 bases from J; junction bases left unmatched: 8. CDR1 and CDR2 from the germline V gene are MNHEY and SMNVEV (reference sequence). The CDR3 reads CASSFLFGTATDTQYF. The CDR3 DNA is TGTGCCAGCAGTTTTCTGTTTGGGACAGCCACAGATACGCAGTATTTT.

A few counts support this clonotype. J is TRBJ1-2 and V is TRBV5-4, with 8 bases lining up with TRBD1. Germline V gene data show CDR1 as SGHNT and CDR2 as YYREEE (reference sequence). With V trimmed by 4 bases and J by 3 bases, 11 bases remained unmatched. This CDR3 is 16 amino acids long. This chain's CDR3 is CASSPSGQGHYYGYTF. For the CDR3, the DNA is TGTGCCAGCAGCCCCAGTGGACAGGGACACTACTATGGCTACACCTTC.

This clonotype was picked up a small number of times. The CDR3: CASSRGSSSSGANVLTF. The CDR3 DNA is TGTGCCAGCAGTCGGGGGTCATCGAGCTCTGGGGCCAACGTCCTGACTTTC. This chain links TRBV27 with TRBJ2-6; maybe TRBD2 (6 bases). V lost 5 bases, J lost 0 bases, and 14 bases lay in between. This CDR3 spans 17 amino acids. Germline V CDR1 and CDR2: MNHEY, SMNVEV (reference sequence).

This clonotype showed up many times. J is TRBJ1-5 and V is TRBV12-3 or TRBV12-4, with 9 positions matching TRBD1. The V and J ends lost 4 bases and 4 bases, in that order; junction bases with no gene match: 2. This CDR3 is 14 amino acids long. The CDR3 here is CASSYDRGNQPQHF. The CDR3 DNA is TGTGCCAGCAGTTACGACAGGGGGAATCAGCCCCAGCATTTT.

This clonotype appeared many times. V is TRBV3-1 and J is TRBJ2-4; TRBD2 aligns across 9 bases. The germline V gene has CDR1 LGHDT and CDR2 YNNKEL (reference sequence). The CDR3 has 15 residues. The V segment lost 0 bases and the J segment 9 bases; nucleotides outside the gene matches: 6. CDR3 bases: TGTGCCAGCAGCCAAGATTCTAGCGGGACTACCATTCAGTACTTC. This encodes CASSQDSSGTTIQYF.

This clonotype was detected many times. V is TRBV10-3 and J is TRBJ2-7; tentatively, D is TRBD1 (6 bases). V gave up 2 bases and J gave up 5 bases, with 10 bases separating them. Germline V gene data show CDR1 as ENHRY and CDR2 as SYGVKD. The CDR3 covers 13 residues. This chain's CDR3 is CAISEVDSHEQYF. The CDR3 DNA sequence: TGTGCCATCAGTGAGGTGGACAGTCACGAGCAGTACTTC.

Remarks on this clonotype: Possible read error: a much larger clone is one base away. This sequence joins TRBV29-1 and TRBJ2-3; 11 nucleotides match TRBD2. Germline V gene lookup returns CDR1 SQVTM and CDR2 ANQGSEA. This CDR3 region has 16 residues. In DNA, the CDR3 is TGCACCGTTGATGCGCTAGCGGGGGGAACCACAGATACGCAGTATTTT. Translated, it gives CTVDALAGGTTDTQYF.

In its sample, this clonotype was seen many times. CDR3 DNA sequence: TGTGCCAGCAGCTTGGGGGACAACTGGAAGACCGGGGAGCTGTTTTTT. Protein: CASSLGDNWKTGELFF. The chain recombines TRBV5-6 with TRBJ2-2, with D tentatively TRBD1 (6 bases). The CDR3 extends over 16 amino acids. Trimming pared 0 bases from V and 5 bases from J, leaving 14 bases between. CDR1 SGHDT and CDR2 YYEEEE come from the germline V gene.

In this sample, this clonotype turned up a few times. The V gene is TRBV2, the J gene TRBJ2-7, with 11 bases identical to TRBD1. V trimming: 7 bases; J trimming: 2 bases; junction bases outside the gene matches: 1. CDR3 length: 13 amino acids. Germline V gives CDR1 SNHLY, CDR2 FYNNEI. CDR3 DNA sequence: TGTGCCAGCACGGACAGGGGGCCCTACGAGCAGTACTTC. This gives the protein CASTDRGPYEQYF.

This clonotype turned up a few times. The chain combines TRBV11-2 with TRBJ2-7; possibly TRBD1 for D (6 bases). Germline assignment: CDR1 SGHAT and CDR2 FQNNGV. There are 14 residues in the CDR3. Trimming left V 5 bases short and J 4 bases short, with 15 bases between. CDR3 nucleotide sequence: TGTGCCAGCAGCCCCCTCGACAGGAATTACGAGCAGTACTTC. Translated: CASSPLDRNYEQYF.

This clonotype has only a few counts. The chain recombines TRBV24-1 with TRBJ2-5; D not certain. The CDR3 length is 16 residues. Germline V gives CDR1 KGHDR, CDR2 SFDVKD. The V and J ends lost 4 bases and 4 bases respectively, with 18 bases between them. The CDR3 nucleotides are TGTGCCACCAGTGACACCGCCACGATAAACGGAGAGACCCAGTACTTC. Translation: CATSDTATINGETQYF.

Here the CDR3 DNA reads TGTGCCAGCAGCTTGTACAGCACAGATACGCAGTATTTT. Translation: CASSLYSTDTQYF. The chain has TRBV5-6 and TRBJ2-3; no definite D call. The CDR3 loop spans 13 amino acids. Germline loops: CDR1 SGHDT, CDR2 YYEEEE. V lost 1 base to trimming and J lost 0 bases, with 3 bases between them.

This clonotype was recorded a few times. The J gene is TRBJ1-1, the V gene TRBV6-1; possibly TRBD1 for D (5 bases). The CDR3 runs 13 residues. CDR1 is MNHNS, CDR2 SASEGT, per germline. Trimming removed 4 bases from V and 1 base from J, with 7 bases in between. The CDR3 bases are TGTGCCAGCAGTGCGACAGCGAACACTGAAGCTTTCTTT. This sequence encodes CASSATANTEAFF.

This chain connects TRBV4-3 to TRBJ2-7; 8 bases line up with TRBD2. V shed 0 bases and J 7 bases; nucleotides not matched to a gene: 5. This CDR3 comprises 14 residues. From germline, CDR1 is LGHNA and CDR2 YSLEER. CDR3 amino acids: CASSQEVGGGEQYF. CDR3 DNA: TGCGCCAGCAGCCAAGAAGTCGGCGGGGGGGAGCAGTACTTC.

The CDR3, as DNA: TGTGCCAGCAGCCCCGACGGAGCCTACTCCAGCTCCTACAATGAGCAGTTCTTC. Translation gives CASSPDGAYSSSYNEQFF. This chain links TRBV5-6 with TRBJ2-1; D gene uncertain. The V end lost 4 bases, the J end lost 0 bases, and 20 bases lay between the germline ends. Germline CDR1 reads SGHDT; CDR2 reads YYEEEE. CDR3 size: 18 residues.

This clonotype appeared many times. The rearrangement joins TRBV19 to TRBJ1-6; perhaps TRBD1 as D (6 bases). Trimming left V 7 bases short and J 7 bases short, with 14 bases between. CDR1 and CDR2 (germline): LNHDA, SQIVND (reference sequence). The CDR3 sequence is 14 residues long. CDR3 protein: CASNHRQANSPLHF. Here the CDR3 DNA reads TGTGCCAGTAACCACAGACAGGCAAATTCACCCCTCCACTTT.

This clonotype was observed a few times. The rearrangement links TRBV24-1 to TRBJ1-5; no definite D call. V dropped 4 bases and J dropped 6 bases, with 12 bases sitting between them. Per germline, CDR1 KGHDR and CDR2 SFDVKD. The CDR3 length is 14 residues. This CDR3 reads CATSEAVGGQPQHF. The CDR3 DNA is TGTGCCACCAGTGAGGCGGTTGGTGGTCAGCCCCAGCATTTT.

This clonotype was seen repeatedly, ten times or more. The CDR3 loop reads CASSPSTDFKYEQYF. In DNA form, the CDR3 reads TGCGCCAGCAGCCCCTCGACAGACTTTAAGTACGAGCAGTACTTC. The V gene is TRBV4-1, the J gene TRBJ2-7, with D maybe TRBD1 (5 bases). CDR3 size: 15 residues. V was cut by 4 bases and J by 4 bases, with 17 bases left in between. Germline loops: CDR1 MGHRA, CDR2 YSYEKL.

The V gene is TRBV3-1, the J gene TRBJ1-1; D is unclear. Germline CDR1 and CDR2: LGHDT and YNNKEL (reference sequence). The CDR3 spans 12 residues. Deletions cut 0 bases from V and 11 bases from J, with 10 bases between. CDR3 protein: CASSQEKSAAFF. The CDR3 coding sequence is TGTGCCAGCAGCCAAGAAAAATCGGCCGCTTTCTTT.

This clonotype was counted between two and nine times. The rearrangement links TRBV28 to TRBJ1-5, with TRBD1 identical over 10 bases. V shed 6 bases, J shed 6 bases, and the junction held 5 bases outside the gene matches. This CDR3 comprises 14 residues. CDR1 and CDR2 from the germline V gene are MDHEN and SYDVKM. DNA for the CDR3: TGTGCCAGCAGACGGGACAGGGGAAGTCAGCCCCAGCATTTT. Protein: CASRRDRGSQPQHF.

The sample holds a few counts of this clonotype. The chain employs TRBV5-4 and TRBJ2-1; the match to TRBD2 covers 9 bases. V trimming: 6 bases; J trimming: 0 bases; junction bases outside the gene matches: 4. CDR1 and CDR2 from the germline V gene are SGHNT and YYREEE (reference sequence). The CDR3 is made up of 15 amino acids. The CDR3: CASTVAGVSYNEQFF. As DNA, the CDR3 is TGTGCCAGCACCGTAGCGGGAGTCTCCTACAATGAGCAGTTCTTC.

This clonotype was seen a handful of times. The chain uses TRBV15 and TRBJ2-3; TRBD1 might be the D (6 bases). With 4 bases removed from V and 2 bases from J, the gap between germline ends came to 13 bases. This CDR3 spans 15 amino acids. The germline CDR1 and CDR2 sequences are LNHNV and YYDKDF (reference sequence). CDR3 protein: CATSKPQGNTDTQYF. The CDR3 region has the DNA TGTGCCACCAGCAAACCTCAGGGGAACACAGATACGCAGTATTTT. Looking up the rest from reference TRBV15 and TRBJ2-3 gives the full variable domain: DAMVIQNPRYQVTQFGKPVTLSCSQTLNHNVMYWYQQKSSQAPKLLFHYYDKDFNNEADTPDNFQSRRPNTSFCFLDIRSPGLGDTAMYLCATSKPQGNTDTQYFGPGTRLTVL.